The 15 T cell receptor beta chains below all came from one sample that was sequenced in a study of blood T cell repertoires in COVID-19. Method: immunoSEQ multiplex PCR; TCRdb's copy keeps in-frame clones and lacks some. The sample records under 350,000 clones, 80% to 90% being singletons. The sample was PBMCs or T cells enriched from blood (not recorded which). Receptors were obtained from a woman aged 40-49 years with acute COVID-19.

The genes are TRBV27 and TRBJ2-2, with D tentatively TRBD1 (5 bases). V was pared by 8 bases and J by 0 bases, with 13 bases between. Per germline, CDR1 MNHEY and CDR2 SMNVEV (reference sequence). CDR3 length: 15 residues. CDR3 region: CASGLLGANTGELFF. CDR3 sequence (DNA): TGTGCCAGCGGGCTATTAGGGGCGAACACCGGGGAGCTGTTTTTT.

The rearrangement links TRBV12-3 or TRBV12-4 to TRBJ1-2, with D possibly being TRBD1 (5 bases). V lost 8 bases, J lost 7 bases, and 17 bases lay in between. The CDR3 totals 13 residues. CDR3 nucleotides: TGTGCCAGCTCGCGAACCCTGGGACTTGGCTACACCTTC. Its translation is CASSRTLGLGYTF.

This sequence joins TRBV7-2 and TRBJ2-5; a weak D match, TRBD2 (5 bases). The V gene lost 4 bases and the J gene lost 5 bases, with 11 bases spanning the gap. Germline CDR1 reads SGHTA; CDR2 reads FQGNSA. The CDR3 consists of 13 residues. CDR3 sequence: CASSSGLGETQYF. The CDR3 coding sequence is TGTGCCAGCAGCTCCGGACTGGGGGAGACCCAGTACTTC.

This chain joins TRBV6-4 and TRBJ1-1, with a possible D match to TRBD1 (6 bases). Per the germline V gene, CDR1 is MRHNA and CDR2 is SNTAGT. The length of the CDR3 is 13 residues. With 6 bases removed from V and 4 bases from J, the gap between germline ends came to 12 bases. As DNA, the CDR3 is TGTGCCAGCAGCGCACAGGGTAGCACTGAAGCTTTCTTT. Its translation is CASSAQGSTEAFF.

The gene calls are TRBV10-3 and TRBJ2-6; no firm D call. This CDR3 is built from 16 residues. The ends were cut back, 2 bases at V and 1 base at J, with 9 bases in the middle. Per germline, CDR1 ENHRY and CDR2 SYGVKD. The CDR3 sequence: CAISELQSSGANVLTF. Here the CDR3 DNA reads TGTGCCATCAGTGAGCTACAGTCTTCTGGGGCCAACGTCCTGACTTTC.

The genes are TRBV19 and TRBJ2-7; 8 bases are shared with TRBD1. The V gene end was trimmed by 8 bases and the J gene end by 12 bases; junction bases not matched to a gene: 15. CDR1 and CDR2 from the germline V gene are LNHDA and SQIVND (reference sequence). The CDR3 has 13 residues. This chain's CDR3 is CASQPGTGGTRYF. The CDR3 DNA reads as TGTGCCAGTCAACCCGGGACAGGAGGTACACGGTACTTC. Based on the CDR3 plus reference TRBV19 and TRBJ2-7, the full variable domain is DGGITQSPKYLFRKEGQNVTLSCEQNLNHDAMYWYRQDPGQGLRLIYYSQIVNDFQKGDIAEGYSVSREKKESFPLTVTSAQKNPTAFYLCASQPGTGGTRYFGPGTRLTVT.

In DNA, the CDR3 is TGCGCCAGCGTACTGACTAGCGTCTGGACAGATACGCAGTATTTT. This translates into CASVLTSVWTDTQYF. This rearrangement joins TRBV10-2 to TRBJ2-3; 8 bases are a match to TRBD2. V lost 8 bases to trimming and J lost 3 bases; unmatched junction nucleotides: 10. From germline, CDR1 is WSHSY and CDR2 SAAADI. The CDR3 consists of 15 residues.

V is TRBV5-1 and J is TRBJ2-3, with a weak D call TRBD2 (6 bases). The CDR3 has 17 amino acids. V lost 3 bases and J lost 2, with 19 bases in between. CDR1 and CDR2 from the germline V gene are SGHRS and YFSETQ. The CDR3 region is CASSWDLWRGSTDTQYF. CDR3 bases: TGCGCCAGCAGCTGGGACCTATGGCGGGGCTCCACAGATACGCAGTATTTT.

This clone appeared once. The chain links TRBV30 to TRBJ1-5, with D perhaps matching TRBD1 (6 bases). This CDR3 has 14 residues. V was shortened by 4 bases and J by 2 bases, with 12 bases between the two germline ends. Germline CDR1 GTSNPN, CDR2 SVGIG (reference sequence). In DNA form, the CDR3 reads TGTGCCTGGATCACAGGGTGGGGCAATCAGCCCCAGCATTTT. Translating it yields CAWITGWGNQPQHF.

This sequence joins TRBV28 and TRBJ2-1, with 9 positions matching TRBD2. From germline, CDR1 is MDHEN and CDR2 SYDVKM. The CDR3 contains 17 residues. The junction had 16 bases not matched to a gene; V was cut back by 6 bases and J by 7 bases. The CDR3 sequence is CASSLFGGRAGGNEQFF. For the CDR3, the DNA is TGTGCCAGCAGCTTGTTTGGCGGGAGGGCCGGTGGGAATGAGCAGTTCTTC.

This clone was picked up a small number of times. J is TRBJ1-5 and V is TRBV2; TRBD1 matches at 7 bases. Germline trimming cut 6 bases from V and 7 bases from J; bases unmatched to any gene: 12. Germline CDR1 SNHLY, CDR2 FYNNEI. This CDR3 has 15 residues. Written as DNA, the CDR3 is TGTGCCAGCAGCCCGGCTGACAGGGTGGCGCAGCCCCAGCATTTT. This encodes CASSPADRVAQPQHF.

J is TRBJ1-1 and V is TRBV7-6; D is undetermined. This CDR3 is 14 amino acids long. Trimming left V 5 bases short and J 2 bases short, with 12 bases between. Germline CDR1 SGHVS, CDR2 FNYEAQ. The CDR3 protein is CASSPPMSNTEAFF. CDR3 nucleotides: TGTGCCAGCAGCCCTCCGATGAGCAACACTGAAGCTTTCTTT. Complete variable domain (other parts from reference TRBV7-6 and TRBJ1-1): GAGVSQSPRYKVTKRGQDVALRCDPISGHVSLYWYRQALGQGPEFLTYFNYEAQQDKSGLPNDRFSAERPEGSISTLTIQRTEQRDSAMYRCASSPPMSNTEAFFGQGTRLTVV.

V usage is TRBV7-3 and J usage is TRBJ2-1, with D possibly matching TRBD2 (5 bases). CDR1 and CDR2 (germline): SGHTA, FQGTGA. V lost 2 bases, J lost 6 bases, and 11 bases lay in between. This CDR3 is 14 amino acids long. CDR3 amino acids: CASSLLRVPNEQFF. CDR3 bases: TGTGCCAGCAGCTTATTGCGGGTACCCAATGAGCAGTTCTTC.

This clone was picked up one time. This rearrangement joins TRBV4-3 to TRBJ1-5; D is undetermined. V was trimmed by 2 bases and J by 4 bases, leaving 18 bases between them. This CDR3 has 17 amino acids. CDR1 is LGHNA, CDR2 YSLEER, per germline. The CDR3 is CASSQTPVGTRNQPQHF. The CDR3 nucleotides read TGCGCCAGCAGCCAAACCCCCGTCGGCACCAGGAATCAGCCCCAGCATTTT.

CDR3 sequence (DNA): TGTGCCAGCAGCGCCGGGACAGGGTTCTATGGCTACACCTTC. It specifies CASSAGTGFYGYTF. The chain joins TRBV9 to TRBJ1-2; 9 nucleotides match TRBD1. Germline lookup yields CDR1 SGDLS and CDR2 YYNGEE. The CDR3 has 14 residues. The J segment lost 4 bases and the V segment lost 3 bases, leaving 4 bases of the junction unmatched.